Each of the 24 T cell receptor beta chains below was sequenced from the same sample in a study of T-cell reconstitution after alpha-beta-depleted transplantation in children. As it was prepared, the TCRbeta library received unique molecular identifiers. MiXCR was run by TCRdb on the PCR reads, yielding one entry per CDR3 protein. The repertoire holds about 230,000 distinct CDR3 sequences, 12% seen once, with around 2.8% in the top ten. The input for sequencing was PBMCs from the stem cell graft donor, taken from the stem cell graft. Receptors were obtained from a human donor who donated a stem cell graft to a child with acute lymphoblastic leukemia.

The table lists this clonotype with many counts. The CDR3 DNA sequence: TGTGCCAGCACTCAGGGGCCCCGCTATGGCTACACCTTC. Its protein is CASTQGPRYGYTF. The chain has TRBV28 and TRBJ1-2; weak D call: TRBD1 (6 bases). V lost 7 bases and J lost 4, with 13 bases in between. The germline CDR1 and CDR2 sequences are MDHEN and SYDVKM. This CDR3 is 13 amino acids long.

This clonotype was seen a handful of times. The chain employs TRBV5-1 and TRBJ2-2; TRBD1 aligns across 9 bases. J lost 6 bases, V lost 3 bases, and 18 bases had no gene match. Looked up from germline, CDR1 is SGHRS and CDR2 is YFSETQ. CDR3 length: 19 residues. The CDR3: CASSWDLVNRGQLPGELFF. The CDR3 coding sequence is TGCGCCAGCAGCTGGGACCTAGTAAACAGGGGGCAACTCCCCGGGGAGCTGTTTTTT.

There are many counts of this clonotype. The chain recombines TRBV6-2 or TRBV6-3 with TRBJ2-1; possibly TRBD2 for D (5 bases). The germline V gene encodes CDR1 MNHEY and CDR2 SVGEGT. There are 15 residues in the CDR3. Trimming pared 4 bases from V and 6 bases from J, leaving 16 bases between. Here the CDR3 reads CASSSSGGRLNEQFF. The CDR3 DNA follows: TGTGCCAGCAGTTCATCGGGCGGGCGACTCAATGAGCAGTTCTTC.

The chain combines TRBV29-1 with TRBJ1-1; no clear D gene. V gave up 2 bases and J gave up 4 bases, with 11 bases separating them. There are 13 residues in the CDR3. Germline CDR1 is SQVTM and CDR2 is ANQGSEA. The CDR3, as DNA: TGCAGCGTTGAAAACAAGGCGGTCACTGAAGCTTTCTTT. Protein product: CSVENKAVTEAFF. The whole variable domain, remainder taken from reference TRBV29-1 and TRBJ1-1, is SAVISQKPSRDICQRGTSLTIQCQVDSQVTMMFWYRQQPGQSLTLIATANQGSEATYESGFVIDKFPISRPNLTFSTLTVSNMSPEDSSIYLCSVENKAVTEAFFGQGTRLTVV.

This clonotype was recorded many times. The chain joins TRBV4-3 to TRBJ2-1, with 7 bases that match TRBD1. V lost 4 bases to trimming and J lost 0 bases; unmatched junction nucleotides: 3. This CDR3 spans 15 amino acids. CDR1 and CDR2 from the germline V gene are LGHNA and YSLEER. CDR3 sequence: CASSPRDSSYNEQFF. CDR3 DNA: TGCGCCAGCAGCCCTAGGGACAGCTCCTACAATGAGCAGTTCTTC.

This clonotype was picked up many times. The chain recombines TRBV5-1 with TRBJ2-7; no reliable D call. This CDR3 spans 14 amino acids. CDR1 and CDR2 from the germline V gene are SGHRS and YFSETQ. V was trimmed by 0 bases and J by 2 bases, leaving 9 bases between them. CDR3 amino acids: CASSLGFGTYEQYF. The CDR3 bases are TGCGCCAGCAGCTTGGGGTTCGGAACCTACGAGCAGTACTTC.

This clonotype was counted at least ten times. In nucleotides, the CDR3 is TGTGCCAGCAGTGATCACAACGCGGTTCGCACTTCCTACGAGCAGTACTTC. Translation gives CASSDHNAVRTSYEQYF. The chain links TRBV7-9 to TRBJ2-7; no clear D gene. From germline, CDR1 is SEHNR and CDR2 FQNEAQ (reference sequence). With 6 bases removed from V and 1 base from J, the gap between germline ends came to 22 bases. This CDR3 has 17 amino acids.

This clonotype was counted ten times or more. The chain links TRBV11-1 to TRBJ1-6; 7 nucleotides match TRBD1. This CDR3 spans 18 amino acids. Germline V gene lookup returns CDR1 SGHAT and CDR2 FQDESV (reference sequence). With V trimmed by 0 bases and J by 6 bases, 11 bases remained unmatched. Here the CDR3 DNA reads TGTGCCAGCAGCTTAGCGCGTGGCCAGGGGGTTTTTAATTCACCCCTCCACTTT. This encodes CASSLARGQGVFNSPLHF.

This clonotype was detected many times. The chain is built from TRBV7-2 and TRBJ2-3; a possible D gene is TRBD1 (5 bases). Trimming took 2 bases from V and 2 from J, leaving 14 bases between them. The germline V gene has CDR1 SGHTA and CDR2 FQGNSA. The CDR3 loop spans 16 amino acids. The CDR3 bases are TGTGCCAGCAGCTTAAAGCACAGGCCGCCCACAGATACGCAGTATTTT. Translated, it gives CASSLKHRPPTDTQYF.

The genes are TRBV7-9 and TRBJ2-1, with a tentative D call TRBD2 (7 bases). Germline CDR1 reads SEHNR; CDR2 reads FQNEAQ (reference sequence). The germline V and J ends were trimmed by 8 bases and 8 bases, with 22 bases remaining between them. The length of the CDR3 is 15 residues. As DNA, the CDR3 is TGTGCCAGCCAGTTAATGGGGGGGGCTGACTATGAGCAGTTCTTC. Protein sequence: CASQLMGGADYEQFF.

This clonotype was picked up many times. The V and J genes are TRBV27 and TRBJ2-7, with no clear D. The CDR3 consists of 14 residues. The germline V gene encodes CDR1 MNHEY and CDR2 SMNVEV (reference sequence). V was shortened by 3 bases and J by 1 base, with 10 bases between the two germline ends. The CDR3 loop reads CASSLAQHSYEQYF. In DNA, the CDR3 is TGTGCCAGCAGTTTGGCCCAGCATTCCTACGAGCAGTACTTC.

To note about this clonotype: This may arise from a read error, as a much more abundant clone is one base away. The rearrangement joins TRBV7-6 to TRBJ2-7; 7 nucleotides agree with TRBD2. This CDR3 is 15 amino acids long. Germline-derived CDR1 and CDR2 are SGHVS and FNYEAQ. The CDR3 sequence is CASSLEASGSYEHYF. CDR3 coding DNA: TGTGCCAGCAGCTTAGAAGCTAGCGGCTCCTACGAGCATTACTTC.

This clonotype appeared many times. This chain links TRBV12-3 or TRBV12-4 with TRBJ1-4; a possible D gene is TRBD1 (5 bases). The CDR3 has 17 residues. Deletions cut 5 bases from V and 0 bases from J, with 16 bases between. The chain's CDR3 is CASSPIGTSSTNEKLFF. The CDR3 DNA reads TGTGCCAGCAGTCCCATAGGGACGTCTTCAACTAATGAAAAACTGTTTTTT.

At least ten counts were recorded for this clonotype. The rearrangement links TRBV27 to TRBJ2-1, with D perhaps matching TRBD1 (5 bases). The germline V gene has CDR1 MNHEY and CDR2 SMNVEV (reference sequence). The V end was cut by 6 bases, the J end by 0 bases, with 9 bases between. The CDR3 runs 14 residues. The CDR3 sequence: CASSPGYSYNEQFF. CDR3 DNA: TGTGCCAGCAGCCCAGGGTACTCCTACAATGAGCAGTTCTTC.

This clonotype appeared many times. The chain is built from TRBV10-3 and TRBJ2-1, with TRBD2 identical over 10 bases. V trimming: 6 bases; J trimming: 8 bases; junction bases outside the gene matches: 10. Germline lookup yields CDR1 ENHRY and CDR2 SYGVKD. The CDR3 extends over 15 amino acids. The CDR3 spells CAIRASGSSRDEQFF. DNA for the CDR3: TGTGCCATCAGGGCTAGCGGGAGTTCAAGGGATGAGCAGTTCTTC.

This clonotype has a count of ten or more. The rearrangement uses TRBV28 and TRBJ2-3; TRBD1 matches 9 bases. The CDR3 loop spans 15 amino acids. The V gene end was trimmed by 10 bases and the J gene end by 4 bases; junction bases not matched to a gene: 12. CDR1 is MDHEN and CDR2 is SYDVKM in the germline V gene. The CDR3 is CATQPGQGSADTQYF. The CDR3 DNA sequence: TGTGCCACCCAGCCGGGACAGGGTTCCGCAGATACGCAGTATTTT.

This clonotype was found many times. The chain recombines TRBV7-9 with TRBJ2-5; TRBD2 is a possible D gene (6 bases). The CDR3 length is 16 residues. V lost 5 bases to trimming and J lost 2 bases, with 18 bases between them. The germline CDR1 and CDR2 sequences are SEHNR and FQNEAQ (reference sequence). The CDR3 region is CASSTEGGRGQETQYF. CDR3 coding DNA: TGTGCCAGCAGCACAGAGGGAGGTCGGGGGCAAGAGACCCAGTACTTC.

Details on this clonotype: It may be a read error: a sequence one base away is much more abundant. The V and J genes are TRBV30 and TRBJ2-2; 11 bases align to TRBD1. Germline CDR1 and CDR2: GTSNPN and SVGIG (reference sequence). The CDR3 runs 14 residues. The ends lost 5 bases at V and 6 bases at J; junction bases unmatched: 5. CDR3 DNA: TGTGCCTGGGCCGGGACAGGGGGGGCCGGGGAGCTGTTTTTT. Translation gives CAWAGTGGAGELFF.

This clonotype was seen only a few times. The gene calls are TRBV7-2 and TRBJ1-5; D gene uncertain. CDR1 and CDR2 (germline): SGHTA, FQGNSA. The germline V and J ends were trimmed by 3 bases and 5 bases, with 17 bases remaining between them. The CDR3 contains 16 residues. CDR3 in DNA: TGTGCCAGCAGCTTGGAGACGGTGGAATGGTATCAGCCCCAGCATTTT. This encodes CASSLETVEWYQPQHF.

This clonotype was seen repeatedly, ten times or more. The gene calls are TRBV7-2 and TRBJ2-1; 9 bases fit TRBD2. The germline V gene has CDR1 SGHTA and CDR2 FQGNSA. The ends lost 2 bases at V and 5 bases at J; junction bases unmatched: 7. This CDR3 has 16 amino acids. This chain's CDR3 is CASSLTGTSSHNEQFF. In DNA form, the CDR3 reads TGTGCCAGCAGCTTAACCGGGACTAGCAGCCACAATGAGCAGTTCTTC. Combining the CDR3 with reference TRBV7-2 and TRBJ2-1 gives the whole variable domain GAGVSQSPSNKVTEKGKDVELRCDPISGHTALYWYRQSLGQGLEFLIYFQGNSAPDKSGLPSDRFSAERTGGSVSTLTIQRTQQEDSAVYLCASSLTGTSSHNEQFFGPGTRLTVL.

This rearrangement joins TRBV3-1 to TRBJ1-6; 8 bases map to TRBD1. After removal of 10 bases from V and 4 bases from J, the junction contained 21 bases not matched to a gene. CDR1 and CDR2 (germline): LGHDT, YNNKEL (reference sequence). The CDR3 sequence is 19 residues long. In DNA form, the CDR3 reads TGTGCCATCTCCCGAATCCTTCTGGGTCAGGGGGCGTATAATTCACCCCTCCACTTT. Translating gives CAISRILLGQGAYNSPLHF.

There are many counts of this clonotype. The chain recombines TRBV5-6 with TRBJ2-3, with D unresolved. This CDR3 has 16 amino acids. CDR1 is SGHDT, CDR2 YYEEEE, per germline. V was shortened by 1 base and J by 2 bases, with 14 bases between the two germline ends. CDR3 sequence: CASSLSPPGTTDTQYF. For the CDR3, the DNA is TGTGCCAGCAGCTTGTCCCCTCCGGGCACCACAGATACGCAGTATTTT.

This clonotype was counted at least ten times. The chain links TRBV10-3 to TRBJ2-7; possible D gene TRBD2, 6 bases. Per germline, CDR1 ENHRY and CDR2 SYGVKD. CDR3 length: 13 amino acids. With 0 bases removed from V and 6 bases from J, the gap between germline ends came to 9 bases. CDR3 nucleotides: TGTGCCATCAGTGAGTCGACCGGGGGCGAGCAGTACTTC. Its translation: CAISESTGGEQYF.

The chain employs TRBV4-1 and TRBJ1-3; 10 bases align to TRBD1. V was pared by 0 bases and J by 4 bases, with 3 bases of the junction left unmatched. The germline gives CDR1 MGHRA, CDR2 YSYEKL. The CDR3 totals 16 residues. The CDR3 DNA reads TGCGCCAGCAGCCAAGAGGGGACAGGGGCAGGAAACACCATATATTTT. Encoded protein: CASSQEGTGAGNTIYF.